Each of the 10 T cell receptor beta chains below was sequenced from the same sample in a study of T-cell memory formation after mild COVID-19. A single record per CDR3 protein comes from TCRdb applying MiXCR to the 5' RACE reads. The sample carries roughly 130,000 distinct CDR3 sequences, about 18% recorded once. The sequencing input was PBMCs or a T cell subset sorted from them (not recorded which). These receptors were taken from a man aged 18 to 35 who had mild COVID-19 (a few samples of this study predate the infection). Cell type and time point are not known.

This chain connects TRBV7-9 to TRBJ1-1; 10 nucleotides align to TRBD1. V was clipped by 5 bases and J by 1 base; unmatched bases: 10. The CDR3 totals 17 residues. The V gene's germline CDR1 is SEHNR and CDR2 FQNEAQ (reference sequence). This CDR3 reads CASSPRDRGNENTEAFF. In DNA form, the CDR3 reads TGTGCCAGCAGCCCCCGGGACAGGGGTAACGAGAACACTGAAGCTTTCTTT.

The chain has TRBV4-2 and TRBJ1-1; D may be TRBD1 (6 bases). The V and J ends lost 0 bases and 1 base respectively, with 18 bases between them. The CDR3 spans 18 residues. Germline V CDR1 and CDR2: LGHNA, YNFKEQ. CDR3 nucleotides: TGTGCCAGCAGCCAAGATACTCCAGGGGTGGCTAAGAACACTGAAGCTTTCTTT. Translating gives CASSQDTPGVAKNTEAFF.

This clonotype was seen repeatedly, ten times or more. The chain has TRBV12-3 or TRBV12-4 and TRBJ2-5; weak D call: TRBD1 (6 bases). The CDR3 covers 14 residues. With 5 bases removed from V and 3 bases from J, the gap between germline ends came to 13 bases. The CDR3 DNA follows: TGTGCCAGCAGTCTGCGACAGGTCGAAGAGACCCAGTACTTC. Its protein is CASSLRQVEETQYF.

J is TRBJ2-3 and V is TRBV2, with D unclear. V was trimmed by 7 bases and J by 2 bases, leaving 4 bases between them. The CDR3 runs to 11 residues. Looked up from germline, CDR1 is SNHLY and CDR2 is FYNNEI. The CDR3 nucleotides are TGTGCCAGCACTCTCACAGATACGCAGTATTTT. Amino acid sequence: CASTLTDTQYF.

The rearrangement links TRBV7-2 to TRBJ1-6; D might be TRBD1 (6 bases). CDR3 length equals 14 residues. Trimming stripped 4 bases from V and 8 bases from J, with 12 bases between. Germline V gene data show CDR1 as SGHTA and CDR2 as FQGNSA. The CDR3 here is CASSSSRGDSPLHF. The CDR3 coding sequence is TGTGCCAGCAGCTCGTCTAGGGGGGATTCACCCCTCCACTTT.

The rearrangement joins TRBV5-1 to TRBJ1-5, with 8 bases lining up with TRBD1. In germline, CDR1 is SGHRS, CDR2 YFSETQ. Trimming took 3 bases from V and 15 from J; bases not matched to a gene: 11. The CDR3 contains 13 residues. Written as DNA, the CDR3 is TGCGCCAGCAGCTCCGGGACAGGTGGGGTCTGGCATTTT. Protein: CASSSGTGGVWHF.

This clonotype showed up many times. The rearrangement joins TRBV6-5 to TRBJ1-1; D gene ambiguous. In germline, CDR1 is MNHEY, CDR2 SVGAGI. This CDR3 spans 14 amino acids. Trimming shortened V by 5 bases and J by 5 bases, and 15 bases separated the two germline ends. CDR3 region: CASSTGRGLTEAFF. The CDR3 DNA reads TGTGCCAGCAGTACCGGCCGGGGATTGACTGAAGCTTTCTTT.

The V gene is TRBV4-3, the J gene TRBJ2-5; no firm D call. This CDR3 contains 13 residues. Trimming removed 5 bases from V and 1 base from J, with 8 bases in between. Germline CDR1 reads LGHNA; CDR2 reads YSLEER. This CDR3 is CASSNLRQETQYF. The CDR3 region has the DNA TGCGCCAGCAGCAATTTACGCCAAGAGACCCAGTACTTC.

This sequence joins TRBV12-3 or TRBV12-4 and TRBJ2-5; TRBD1 agrees at 7 bases. CDR3 size: 14 residues. Germline trimming cut 5 bases from V and 2 bases from J; bases unmatched to any gene: 5. Here the CDR3 reads CASSPQTGQETQYF. The CDR3 coding sequence is TGTGCCAGCAGTCCTCAGACAGGGCAAGAGACCCAGTACTTC.

This clonotype was seen only a few times. This chain uses TRBV25-1 with TRBJ2-1; D tentatively fits TRBD1 or TRBD2 (6 bases each). With 3 bases removed from V and 9 bases from J, the gap between germline ends came to 12 bases. Germline assignment: CDR1 MGHDK and CDR2 SYGVNS. This CDR3 is built from 13 residues. CDR3 region: CASSERPGAEQFF. CDR3 DNA sequence: TGTGCCAGCAGTGAGCGACCGGGGGCTGAGCAGTTCTTC.